A single sample is the source of the 2 T cell receptor beta chains below, sequenced in a study of T cells in Graves' hyperthyroidism and ophthalmopathy. Amplified regions were TCR beta CDR3 sequences from RNA transcripts. An initial round of RT-PCR targeting the TCR CDR3 relied on the HTBI primer set. Each CDR3 protein gets one entry after TCRdb re-called the multiplex PCR reads with MiXCR. The sample carries about 98,000 distinct CDR3 sequences, around 40% recorded once. The source material was peripheral blood or thyroid tissue (not recorded which). The receptor set was obtained from a young woman with Graves' hyperthyroidism.

The chain carries TRBV19 and TRBJ1-2, with D tentatively TRBD1 (5 bases). CDR1 and CDR2 from the germline V gene are LNHDA and SQIVND (reference sequence). The CDR3 has 12 amino acids. V was clipped by 9 bases and J by 1 base, with 9 bases between them. The CDR3 DNA reads TGTGCCAGGACAGTTTTTAACTATGGCTACACCTTC. It is translated as CARTVFNYGYTF.

The genes are TRBV9 and TRBJ2-3; unclear D gene. The CDR3 has 14 amino acids. Looked up from germline, CDR1 is SGDLS and CDR2 is YYNGEE. Deletions cut 3 bases from V and 1 base from J, with 9 bases between. In DNA form, the CDR3 reads TGTGCCAGCAGCGATCGACCGGGCACAGATACGCAGTATTTT. It yields the protein CASSDRPGTDTQYF.